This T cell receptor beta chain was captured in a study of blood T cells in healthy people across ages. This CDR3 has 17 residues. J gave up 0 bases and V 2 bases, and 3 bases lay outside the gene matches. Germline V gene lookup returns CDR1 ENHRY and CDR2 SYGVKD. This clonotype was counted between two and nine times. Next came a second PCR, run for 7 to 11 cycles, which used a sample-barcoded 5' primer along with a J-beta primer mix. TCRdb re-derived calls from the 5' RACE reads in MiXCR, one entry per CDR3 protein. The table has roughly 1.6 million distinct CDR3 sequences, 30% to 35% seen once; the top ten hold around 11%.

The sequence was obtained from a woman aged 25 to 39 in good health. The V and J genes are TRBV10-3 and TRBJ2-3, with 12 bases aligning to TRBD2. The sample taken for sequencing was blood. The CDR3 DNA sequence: TGTGCCATCAGTGAGCGGACTAGCGGGACTAGCACAGATACGCAGTATTTT. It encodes CAISERTSGTSTDTQYF.